This T cell receptor beta chain was sequenced in a study of shared clonotypes between healthy human individuals. The study, taken as a whole, reports: A small donor pool kept down the genetic and exposure-history diversity that was represented. Naive subsets usually exceeded memory subsets in estimated richness.

Germline CDR1 SGHVS, CDR2 FNYEAQ. The CDR3 consists of 14 residues. Trimming pared 5 bases from V and 2 bases from J, leaving 10 bases between. As to this clone: Its antigen is still unknown.

Some clones are missing from TCRdb's copy, which holds only in-frame ones; the method was immunoSEQ multiplex PCR. This sample has roughly 650,000 clones; around 96% occur once, and the top ten carry 0.095% to 0.13%. CD8 cells classed as naive were CD45RO-negative and positively selected for CCR7, excluding terminally differentiated effector memory CD45RA+ cells. This TCR derives from a woman under 40 in good health. The sequenced sample consisted of naive CD8+ T cells sorted from blood. The rearrangement uses TRBV7-6 and TRBJ2-1, with D perhaps TRBD1 (6 bases). The CDR3 here is CASSPDSTYNEQFF. CDR3 coding DNA: TGTGCCAGCAGCCCGGACAGCACCTACAATGAGCAGTTCTTC.